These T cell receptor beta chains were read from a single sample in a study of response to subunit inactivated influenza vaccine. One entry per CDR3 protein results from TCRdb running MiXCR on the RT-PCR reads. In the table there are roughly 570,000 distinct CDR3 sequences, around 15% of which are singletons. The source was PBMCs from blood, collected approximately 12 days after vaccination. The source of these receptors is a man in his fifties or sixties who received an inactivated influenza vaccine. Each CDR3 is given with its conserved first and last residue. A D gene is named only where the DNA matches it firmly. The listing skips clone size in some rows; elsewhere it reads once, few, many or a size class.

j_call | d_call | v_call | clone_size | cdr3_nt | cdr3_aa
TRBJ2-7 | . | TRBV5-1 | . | TGCGCCAGCAGCACCCCCGGACGGTCAACCTACGAGCAGTACTTC | CASSTPGRSTYEQYF
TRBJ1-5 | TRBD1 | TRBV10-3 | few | TGTGCCACCCATACCGGGACAGGGGGCAATCAGCCCCAGCATTTT | CATHTGTGGNQPQHF
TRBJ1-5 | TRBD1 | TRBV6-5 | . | TGTGCCAGCAGTTACTCGATACCAGGGGGCGCCGATCAGCCCCAGCATTTT | CASSYSIPGGADQPQHF
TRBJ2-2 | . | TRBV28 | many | TGTGCCAGCAGACGACGGACCCCAGGGACCGGGGAGCTGTTTTTT | CASRRRTPGTGELFF
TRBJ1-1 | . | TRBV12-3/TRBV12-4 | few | TGTGCCAGCAGTTTGGGCGTTAGGACAGTGAACACTGAAGCTTTCTTT | CASSLGVRTVNTEAFF
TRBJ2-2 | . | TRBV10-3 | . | TGTGCCATCAGGGCTGATGGGGGACGGTCGTCGAACACCGGGGAGCTGTTTTTT | CAIRADGGRSSNTGELFF
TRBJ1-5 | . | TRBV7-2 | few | TGTGCCAGCAGCTACCCCTGGGGCAATCAGCCCCAGCATTTT | CASSYPWGNQPQHF
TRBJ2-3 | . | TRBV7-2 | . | TGTGCCAGCAGCTTAGGGTTAACAGGCCCGTTCACAGATACGCAGTATTTT | CASSLGLTGPFTDTQYF
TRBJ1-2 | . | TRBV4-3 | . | TGCGCCAGCAGCCAAGATTGGACAGTAGGTGGCTACACCTTC | CASSQDWTVGGYTF
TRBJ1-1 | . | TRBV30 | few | TGTGCCTGGAGACCCCGCAGCATGAACACTGAAGCTTTCTTT | CAWRPRSMNTEAFF
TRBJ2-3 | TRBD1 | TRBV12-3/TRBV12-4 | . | TGTGCCAGCAGCTGGACAGGGGCAGATACGCAGTATTTT | CASSWTGADTQYF
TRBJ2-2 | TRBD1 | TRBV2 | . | TGTGCCAGCAGTGTTACAGGACAGGACACCGGGGAGCTGTTTTTT | CASSVTGQDTGELFF
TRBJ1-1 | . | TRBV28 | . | TGTGCCAGCAGACCCGGTACAGGGAACAAATTTGAAGCTTTCTTT | CASRPGTGNKFEAFF
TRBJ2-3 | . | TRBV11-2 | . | TGTGCCAGCAGCTTATGGGGCAGGGGAGCAGATACGCAGTATTTT | CASSLWGRGADTQYF
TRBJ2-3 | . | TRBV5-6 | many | TGTGCCAGCAGCTTGGGGACTATAACCGATACGCAGTATTTT | CASSLGTITDTQYF
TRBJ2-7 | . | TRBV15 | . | TGTGCCACCAGCAGAGACTTCGGGGGCACCAGCTCCTACGAGCAGTACTTC | CATSRDFGGTSSYEQYF
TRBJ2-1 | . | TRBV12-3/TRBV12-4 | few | TGTGCCAGCAGTCCGATCAACAGGCCCCGGGGGAATGAGCAGTTCTTC | CASSPINRPRGNEQFF
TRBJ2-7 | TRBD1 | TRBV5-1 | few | TGCGCCAGCAGTACCGGGACAGCGGTTCGGGGCGAGCAGTACTTC | CASSTGTAVRGEQYF
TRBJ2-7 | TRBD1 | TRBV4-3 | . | TGCGCCAGCAGCCCTCACCATCCGGGACAGGCCTCCTACGAGCAGTACTTC | CASSPHHPGQASYEQYF
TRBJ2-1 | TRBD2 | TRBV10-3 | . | TGTGCCATCAATCCTAGCGGGAACAACAATGAGCAGTTCTTC | CAINPSGNNNEQFF
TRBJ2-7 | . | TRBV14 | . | TGTGCCAGCAGCCAACTGGGCGGACGGATATCGCCCTACGAGCAGTACTTC | CASSQLGGRISPYEQYF
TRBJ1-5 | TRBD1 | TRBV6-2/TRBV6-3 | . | TGTGCCAGCAGTTACACTGACAGGGTTCAGCCCCAGCATTTT | CASSYTDRVQPQHF
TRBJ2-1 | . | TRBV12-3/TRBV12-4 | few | TGTGCCAGCAAACCCACCGGGCTCCATTACAATGAGCAGTTCTTC | CASKPTGLHYNEQFF
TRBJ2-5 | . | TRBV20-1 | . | TGCAGAGTTTATCGGGGGTCGGAGACCCAGTACTTC | CRVYRGSETQYF
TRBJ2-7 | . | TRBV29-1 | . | TGCAGCGCAGGGGTTGCCGGGACCGGCGAGCAGTACTTC | CSAGVAGTGEQYF
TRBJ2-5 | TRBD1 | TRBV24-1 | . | TGTGCCACCAGTCCATCGACAGGGGGACGGGAGACCCAGTACTTC | CATSPSTGGRETQYF
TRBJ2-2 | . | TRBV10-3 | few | TGTGCCATCAGTGCTGTCCGGGTCGGGGAGCTGTTTTTT | CAISAVRVGELFF
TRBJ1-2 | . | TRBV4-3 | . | TGCGCCAGCAGCAAAAGAGAACACCGGTTAAACTATGGCTACACCTTC | CASSKREHRLNYGYTF
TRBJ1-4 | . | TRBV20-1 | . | TGCAGTGCTAGAGGTCCAGGGTTAGAAAAACTGTTTTTT | CSARGPGLEKLFF
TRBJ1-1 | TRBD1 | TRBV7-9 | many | TGTGCCAGCAGTTTTAACAGGGGAAACACTGAAGCTTTCTTT | CASSFNRGNTEAFF
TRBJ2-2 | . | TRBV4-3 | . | TGCGCCAGCAGCCAAGACCCTCCCGGCCACACCGGGGAGCTGTTTTTT | CASSQDPPGHTGELFF
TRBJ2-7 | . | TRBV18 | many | TGTGCCAGCTCACCAGGTAGGGGATACGAGCAGTACTTC | CASSPGRGYEQYF
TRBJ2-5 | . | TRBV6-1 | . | TGTGCCAGCAAAAGGGAATCTGGAGAGACCCAGTACTTC | CASKRESGETQYF
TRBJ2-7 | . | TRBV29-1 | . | TGCAGCGTTGGGGGCGACTCCTACGAGCAGTACTTC | CSVGGDSYEQYF
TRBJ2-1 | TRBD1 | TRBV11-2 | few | TGTGCCAGCAGCTCTAGACAGGGCCCCTACAATGAGCAGTTCTTC | CASSSRQGPYNEQFF
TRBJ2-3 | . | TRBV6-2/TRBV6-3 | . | TGTGCCAGCAGTTACTTCGGGGCCCATACGCAGTATTTT | CASSYFGAHTQYF
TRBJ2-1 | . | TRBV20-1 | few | TGCAGTGCTGCACAACAAGATGAGCAGTTCTTC | CSAAQQDEQFF
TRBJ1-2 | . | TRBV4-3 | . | TGCGCCAGCAGCCAAGACCAGGGTACTGGCTACACCTTC | CASSQDQGTGYTF
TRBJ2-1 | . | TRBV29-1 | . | TGCAGCGGGGGACGGGGGGCTTACAATGAGCAGTTCTTC | CSGGRGAYNEQFF
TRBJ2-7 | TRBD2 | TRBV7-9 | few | TGTGCCAGCAGCTCCCTAGCGGCAGGAACCTACGAGCAGTACTTC | CASSSLAAGTYEQYF
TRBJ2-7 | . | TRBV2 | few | TGTGCCAGCAGTGAAACGTACTACGAGCAGTACTTC | CASSETYYEQYF
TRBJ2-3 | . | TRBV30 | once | TGTGCCTGGTCCCAGACCGGGGATACGCAGTATTTT | CAWSQTGDTQYF
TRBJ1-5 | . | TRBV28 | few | TGTGCCAGCAGTACGGTCCAGTCCCAGCATTTT | CASSTVQSQHF
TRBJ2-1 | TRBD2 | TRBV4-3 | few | TGCGCCAGCAGCCAAGATGGACTAGTCACCGCCAATGAGCAGTTCTTC | CASSQDGLVTANEQFF
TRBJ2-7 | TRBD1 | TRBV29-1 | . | TGCAGCGTTGAAGACGACAGGGCCTACAAGCAGTACTTC | CSVEDDRAYKQYF
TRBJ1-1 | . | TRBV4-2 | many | TGTGCCAGCAGCCAAGACGAGGGAATGAACACTGAAGCTTTCTTT | CASSQDEGMNTEAFF
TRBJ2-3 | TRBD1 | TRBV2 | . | TGTGCCAGCAGTAGAAGGGGACAGGAGAGCACAGATACGCAGTATTTT | CASSRRGQESTDTQYF
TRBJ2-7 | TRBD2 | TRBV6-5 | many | TGTGCCAGCAATACTCTAGCGGGAGGGCCTCGTGAGCAGTACTTC | CASNTLAGGPREQYF
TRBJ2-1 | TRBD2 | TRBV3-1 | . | TGTGCCAGCAGCCTTAGGACTAGCGGGAAGGGGCGTGAGCAGTTCTTC | CASSLRTSGKGREQFF
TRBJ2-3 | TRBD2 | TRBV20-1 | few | TGCAGTGCTAGACATCTTAGCGGGAGTGAAGATACGCAGTATTTT | CSARHLSGSEDTQYF
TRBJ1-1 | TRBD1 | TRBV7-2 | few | TGTGCCAGCAGCCCAATCAAGGGGGCGGCTTTCTTT | CASSPIKGAAFF
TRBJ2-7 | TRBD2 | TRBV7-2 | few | TGTGCCAGCAGCCGGACTAGCGGGATTGGGGAGCAGTACTTC | CASSRTSGIGEQYF
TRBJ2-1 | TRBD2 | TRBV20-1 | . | TGCAGTGCAAATAGCGGGGGTCTTGAGCAGTTCTTC | CSANSGGLEQFF
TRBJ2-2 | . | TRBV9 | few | TGTGCCAGCAGCGTAGCCCCGAACACCGGGGAGCTGTTTTTT | CASSVAPNTGELFF